A single sample is the source of the 3 T cell receptor beta chains below, sequenced in a study of cytomegalovirus exposure and HLA in healthy donors. PCR employed 60 Vbeta and 13 Jbeta primers. Here immunoSEQ multiplex PCR was the method, and the copy in TCRdb shows in-frame clones only, minus some. The sample contains about 110,000 clones, around 79% of which appear only once. Source material: PBMCs. Receptors were obtained from a man in his 60s in good health and CMV-seronegative.

The gene calls are TRBV11-2 and TRBJ1-6; D unclear. This CDR3 spans 13 amino acids. CDR1 is SGHAT and CDR2 is FQNNGV in the germline V gene. Trimming pared 4 bases from V and 4 bases from J, leaving 5 bases between. The CDR3 here is CASSSSYNSPLHF. CDR3 DNA: TGTGCCAGCAGCTCGTCTTATAATTCACCCCTCCACTTT. Full variable domain (missing parts from reference TRBV11-2 and TRBJ1-6): EAGVAQSPRYKIIEKRQSVAFWCNPISGHATLYWYQQILGQGPKLLIQFQNNGVVDDSQLPKDRFSAERLKGVDSTLKIQPAKLEDSAVYLCASSSSYNSPLHFGNGTRLTVT.

V and J are TRBV19 and TRBJ2-5; TRBD1 matches at 8 bases. V was clipped by 8 bases and J by 5 bases; unmatched bases: 16. The CDR3 covers 16 residues. In germline, CDR1 is LNHDA, CDR2 SQIVND (reference sequence). As DNA, the CDR3 is TGTGCCAGTGGAAAGACTACAGGGGGTGGAGGGGAGACCCAGTACTTC. Translation gives CASGKTTGGGGETQYF. Full variable domain (remainder filled in from reference TRBV19 and TRBJ2-5): DGGITQSPKYLFRKEGQNVTLSCEQNLNHDAMYWYRQDPGQGLRLIYYSQIVNDFQKGDIAEGYSVSREKKESFPLTVTSAQKNPTAFYLCASGKTTGGGGETQYFGPGTRLLVL.

The J gene is TRBJ2-3, the V gene TRBV28, with TRBD2 matching over 10 bases. The J segment lost 2 bases and the V segment lost 3 bases, leaving 5 bases of the junction unmatched. Germline assignment: CDR1 MDHEN and CDR2 SYDVKM. The CDR3 sequence is 16 residues long. The CDR3 reads CASSLSLAGVTDTQYF. DNA for the CDR3: TGTGCCAGCAGTTTGTCTCTAGCGGGGGTCACAGATACGCAGTATTTT.